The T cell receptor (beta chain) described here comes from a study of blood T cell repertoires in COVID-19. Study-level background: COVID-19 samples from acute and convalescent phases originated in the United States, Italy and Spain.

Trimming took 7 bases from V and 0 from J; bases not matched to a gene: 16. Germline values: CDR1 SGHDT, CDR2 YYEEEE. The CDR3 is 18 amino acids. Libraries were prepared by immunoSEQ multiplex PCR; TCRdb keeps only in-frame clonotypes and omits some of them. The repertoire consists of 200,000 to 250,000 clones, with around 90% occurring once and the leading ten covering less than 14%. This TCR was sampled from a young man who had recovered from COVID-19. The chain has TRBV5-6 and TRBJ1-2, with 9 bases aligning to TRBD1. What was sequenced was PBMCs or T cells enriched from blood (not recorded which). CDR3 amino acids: CASRGPGQGFLANYGYTF. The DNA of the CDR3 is TGTGCCAGCCGGGGACCGGGACAGGGATTTTTAGCTAACTATGGCTACACCTTC. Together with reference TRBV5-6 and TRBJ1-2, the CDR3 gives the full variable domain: DAGVTQSPTHLIKTRGQQVTLRCSPKSGHDTVSWYQQALGQGPQFIFQYYEEEERQRGNFPDRFSGHQFPNYSSELNVNALLLGDSALYLCASRGPGQGFLANYGYTFGSGTRLTVV.